The 31 T cell receptor beta chains in this list originate from one sample, sequenced in a study of cytotoxic CD8 clonotypes in ibrutinib-treated CLL. TCRdb's copy holds only in-frame clones and misses some; the assay was immunoSEQ multiplex PCR. The sample shows about 39,000 clones, around 63% of them seen only once. Sequenced here: PBMCs, sampled at disease progression, from a patient treated with ibrutinib. These receptors all stem from a human donor with chronic lymphocytic leukemia.

The V and J genes are TRBV4-3 and TRBJ1-3, with D unresolved. Trimming took off 1 base at V and 0 bases at J, with 10 bases between the two ends. There are 16 residues in the CDR3. Germline V gives CDR1 LGHNA, CDR2 YSLEER. CDR3 in DNA: TGCGCCAGCAGCCAAGTGGGCCCTATCTCTGGAAACACCATATATTTT. It specifies CASSQVGPISGNTIYF.

The chain combines TRBV5-5 with TRBJ2-7; the match to TRBD1 covers 9 bases. The CDR3 contains 14 residues. The germline V gene encodes CDR1 SGHKS and CDR2 YYEKEE (reference sequence). Unmatched junction bases numbered 4, after V lost 4 bases and J lost 2 bases. CDR3 residues: CASSGRQGAYEQYF. The CDR3 region has the DNA TGTGCCAGCAGCGGACGACAGGGGGCCTACGAGCAGTACTTC.

Only a few counts were recorded for this clone. The chain recombines TRBV19 with TRBJ1-5, with D possibly matching TRBD1 (6 bases). Germline V gene lookup returns CDR1 LNHDA and CDR2 SQIVND (reference sequence). The CDR3 runs to 15 residues. Trimming stripped 3 bases from V and 4 bases from J, with 13 bases between. CDR3 DNA: TGTGCCAGTAGTATTAGACAGGAAACAAATCAGCCCCAGCATTTT. Amino acid sequence: CASSIRQETNQPQHF. The full variable domain, its missing parts supplied by reference TRBV19 and TRBJ1-5, is DGGITQSPKYLFRKEGQNVTLSCEQNLNHDAMYWYRQDPGQGLRLIYYSQIVNDFQKGDIAEGYSVSREKKESFPLTVTSAQKNPTAFYLCASSIRQETNQPQHFGDGTRLSIL.

The V gene is TRBV6-5, the J gene TRBJ2-7; no clear D. Looked up from germline, CDR1 is MNHEY and CDR2 is SVGAGI. Trimming pared 4 bases from V and 3 bases from J, leaving 19 bases between. The CDR3 sequence is 16 residues long. CDR3 sequence (DNA): TGTGCCAGCAGTTTCCTAGTAAGACTTGGCCACTACGAGCAGTACTTC. It specifies CASSFLVRLGHYEQYF.

The genes are TRBV19 and TRBJ1-1; TRBD1 is a possible D gene (5 bases). With 7 bases removed from V and 2 bases from J, the gap between germline ends came to 14 bases. Germline values: CDR1 LNHDA, CDR2 SQIVND (reference sequence). This CDR3 region has 14 residues. In DNA form, the CDR3 reads TGTGCCAGTATCCCTGAGGGACCCAACACTGAAGCTTTCTTT. Translated, it gives CASIPEGPNTEAFF.

This chain joins TRBV7-2 and TRBJ2-7; D remains ambiguous. Germline CDR1 reads SGHTA; CDR2 reads FQGNSA. Trimming cost V 5 bases and J 1 base, with 12 bases left between them. This CDR3 is built from 14 residues. This chain's CDR3 is CASSVAAVSYEQYF. The CDR3 nucleotides read TGTGCCAGCAGCGTCGCCGCGGTATCCTACGAGCAGTACTTC.

The chain uses TRBV14 and TRBJ2-7; tentatively, D is TRBD2 (6 bases). The CDR3 loop spans 16 amino acids. V dropped 4 bases and J dropped 4 bases, with 20 bases sitting between them. Germline-derived CDR1 and CDR2 are SGHDN and FVKESK. The CDR3 region is CASSPFLTSGVYEQYF. CDR3 nucleotide sequence: TGTGCCAGCAGCCCCTTCCTCACTTCGGGGGTTTACGAGCAGTACTTC. Complete variable domain (other parts from reference TRBV14 and TRBJ2-7): EAGVTQFPSHSVIEKGQTVTLRCDPISGHDNLYWYRRVMGKEIKFLLHFVKESKQDESGMPNNRFLAERTGGTYSTLKVQPAELEDSGVYFCASSPFLTSGVYEQYFGPGTRLTVT.

This rearrangement joins TRBV29-1 to TRBJ2-3, with D possibly being TRBD1 (6 bases). Trimming removed 6 bases from V and 1 base from J, with 14 bases in between. The germline V gene has CDR1 SQVTM and CDR2 ANQGSEA. This CDR3 contains 14 residues. The CDR3 DNA is TGCAGCGTCCTAAGGGGGTTCGGCACAGATACGCAGTATTTT. Translating gives CSVLRGFGTDTQYF.

V usage is TRBV25-1 and J usage is TRBJ2-1, with 7 bases fitting TRBD1. In germline, CDR1 is MGHDK, CDR2 SYGVNS. Losses at the gene ends were 6 bases for V and 3 bases for J; bases not matched to a gene: 11. This CDR3 contains 16 residues. The CDR3 spells CASSPTGTVNYNEQFF. CDR3 nucleotide sequence: TGTGCCAGCAGCCCAACCGGGACAGTCAACTACAATGAGCAGTTCTTC.

This chain links TRBV29-1 with TRBJ1-1; no definite D call. V was shortened by 7 bases and J by 7 bases, with 13 bases between the two germline ends. The CDR3 length is 11 residues. The germline gives CDR1 SQVTM, CDR2 ANQGSEA. The CDR3 sequence: CSALPGSEAFF. The CDR3 DNA sequence: TGCAGCGCCCTACCGGGCAGTGAAGCTTTCTTT. The entire variable domain, with the rest obtained from reference TRBV29-1 and TRBJ1-1, is as follows: SAVISQKPSRDICQRGTSLTIQCQVDSQVTMMFWYRQQPGQSLTLIATANQGSEATYESGFVIDKFPISRPNLTFSTLTVSNMSPEDSSIYLCSALPGSEAFFGQGTRLTVV.

The chain is built from TRBV27 and TRBJ2-7, with D possibly TRBD1 on 7 matching bases. Trimming cost V 7 bases and J 6 bases, with 19 bases left between them. The CDR3 is 14 residues long. The V gene's germline CDR1 is MNHEY and CDR2 SMNVEV (reference sequence). Written as DNA, the CDR3 is TGTGCCAGCACCCCTCTGGACAGGAGGGGCGAGCAGTACTTC. The encoded protein is CASTPLDRRGEQYF.

J is TRBJ2-5 and V is TRBV7-9, with 8 bases aligning to TRBD1. This CDR3 region has 15 residues. The V and J ends lost 1 base and 2 bases, in that order; junction bases with no gene match: 3. Germline V CDR1 and CDR2: SEHNR, FQNEAQ (reference sequence). The CDR3 region is CASSLGYRGQETQYF. Written as DNA, the CDR3 is TGTGCCAGCAGCTTAGGATACAGGGGGCAAGAGACCCAGTACTTC.

This clone is medium-sized (0.01 to 0.1%) in the sample. The sample has other DNA sequences that encode this CDR3 too. V and J are TRBV19 and TRBJ1-1; D is possibly TRBD1 (6 bases). Germline CDR1 and CDR2: LNHDA and SQIVND (reference sequence). The V and J ends lost 6 bases and 4 bases respectively, with 12 bases between them. The CDR3 consists of 13 residues. The CDR3 here is CASSLQGSTEAFF. The CDR3 nucleotides are TGTGCCAGTAGCCTACAGGGTTCCACTGAAGCTTTCTTT.

This clone has a handful of counts. CDR3 coding DNA: TGTGCCACTACTAGCGGATACACAGATACGCAGTATTTT. Residues: CATTSGYTDTQYF. The V call is TRBV2, the J call TRBJ2-3; TRBD2 matches at 8 bases. J gave up 2 bases and V 10 bases, and 5 bases lay outside the gene matches. In germline, CDR1 is SNHLY, CDR2 FYNNEI. There are 13 residues in the CDR3. Combining the CDR3 with reference TRBV2 and TRBJ2-3 gives the whole variable domain EPEVTQTPSHQVTQMGQEVILRCVPISNHLYFYWYRQILGQKVEFLVSFYNNEISEKSEIFDDQFSVERPDGSNFTLKIRSTKLEDSAMYFCATTSGYTDTQYFGPGTRLTVL.

The rearrangement uses TRBV18 and TRBJ2-3; a possible D gene is TRBD2 (5 bases). Looked up from germline, CDR1 is KGHSH and CDR2 is LQKENI. V lost 3 bases to trimming and J lost 5 bases, with 12 bases between them. This CDR3 is 14 amino acids long. CDR3 loop: CASSPGSGRDTQYF. Written as DNA, the CDR3 is TGTGCCAGCTCACCGGGCTCGGGAAGAGATACGCAGTATTTT.

J is TRBJ2-7 and V is TRBV4-2; no clear D. The germline V gene has CDR1 LGHNA and CDR2 YNFKEQ. V lost 0 bases, J lost 5 bases, and 5 bases lay in between. This CDR3 is 12 amino acids long. CDR3 nucleotide sequence: TGTGCCAGCAGCCAAGATCCAGACGAGCAGTACTTC. Its translation: CASSQDPDEQYF.

This clone turned up a few times. The chain recombines TRBV27 with TRBJ1-5; 10 bases line up with TRBD1. J lost 4 bases, V lost 5 bases, and 14 bases had no gene match. CDR1 MNHEY and CDR2 SMNVEV come from the germline V gene (reference sequence). The length of the CDR3 is 18 residues. CDR3 sequence (DNA): TGTGCCAGCAGTGTGTCCTATGCCCCGGGACAGGGGAATCAGCCCCAGCATTTT. Its protein product is CASSVSYAPGQGNQPQHF.

The gene calls are TRBV7-2 and TRBJ1-4; weak D call: TRBD1 (6 bases). The V end lost 4 bases, the J end lost 3 bases, and 15 bases lay between the germline ends. This CDR3 has 16 residues. CDR1 is SGHTA, CDR2 FQGNSA, per germline. This chain's CDR3 is CASSSFPGAANEKLFF. The CDR3 region has the DNA TGTGCCAGCAGCTCCTTTCCGGGGGCAGCTAATGAAAAACTGTTTTTT. The full variable domain, rest sourced from reference TRBV7-2 and TRBJ1-4, is GAGVSQSPSNKVTEKGKDVELRCDPISGHTALYWYRQSLGQGLEFLIYFQGNSAPDKSGLPSDRFSAERTGGSVSTLTIQRTQQEDSAVYLCASSSFPGAANEKLFFGSGTQLSVL.

This chain links TRBV30 with TRBJ1-2, with a possible D match to TRBD1 (6 bases). V dropped 2 bases and J dropped 7 bases, with 14 bases sitting between them. CDR3 length equals 13 residues. Germline values: CDR1 GTSNPN, CDR2 SVGIG (reference sequence). This CDR3 reads CAWSKEGGSGYTF. The CDR3 DNA reads TGTGCCTGGAGTAAGGAGGGGGGTTCTGGCTACACCTTC.

The chain is built from TRBV19 and TRBJ2-1; perhaps TRBD2 as D (6 bases). This CDR3 comprises 13 residues. Germline CDR1 reads LNHDA; CDR2 reads SQIVND (reference sequence). V was shortened by 3 bases and J by 6 bases, with 9 bases between the two germline ends. The CDR3 bases are TGTGCCAGTAGTATGAGGGGAGGCAATGAGCAGTTCTTC. Translated: CASSMRGGNEQFF.

This clone was found once. The gene calls are TRBV14 and TRBJ1-2; 7 bases fit TRBD1. Germline trimming cut 4 bases from V and 4 bases from J; bases unmatched to any gene: 6. The length of the CDR3 is 14 residues. Germline CDR1 is SGHDN and CDR2 is FVKESK. In DNA, the CDR3 is TGTGCCAGCAGCCCAGGGACAGTGGGCTATGGCTACACCTTC. Translated: CASSPGTVGYGYTF.

This clone was seen just once. V gene TRBV7-3 combines with J gene TRBJ2-1; TRBD1 matches at 9 bases. CDR1 is SGHTA and CDR2 is FQGTGA in the germline V gene. The junction had 6 bases not matched to a gene; V was cut back by 5 bases and J by 1 base. CDR3 length equals 16 residues. The CDR3 here is CASSLSGTGSYNEQFF. As DNA, the CDR3 is TGTGCCAGCAGCCTTTCCGGGACAGGGTCCTACAATGAGCAGTTCTTC.

The chain combines TRBV11-3 with TRBJ2-1, with 11 nucleotides matching TRBD2. Germline V gene data show CDR1 as SGHNT and CDR2 as YENEEA. J lost 6 bases, V lost 5 bases, and 6 bases had no gene match. The CDR3 spans 15 residues. This chain's CDR3 is CASSPLAGAINEQFF. The CDR3 nucleotides read TGTGCCAGCAGCCCACTAGCGGGAGCCATCAATGAGCAGTTCTTC.

This clone has only a few counts. This CDR3 is CASSQPGQYQPQHF. The CDR3 DNA follows: TGTGCCAGCAGCCAACCGGGGCAGTATCAGCCCCAGCATTTT. This chain links TRBV7-9 with TRBJ1-5; TRBD1 might be the D (5 bases). The CDR3 is 14 amino acids. CDR1 and CDR2 from the germline V gene are SEHNR and FQNEAQ (reference sequence). Deletions cut 5 bases from V and 5 bases from J, with 13 bases between.

The chain uses TRBV5-1 and TRBJ2-1; D perhaps matches TRBD2 (6 bases). This CDR3 has 12 amino acids. The V and J ends lost 4 bases and 7 bases respectively, with 9 bases between them. Germline CDR1 reads SGHRS; CDR2 reads YFSETQ. The CDR3 loop reads CASSAGGNEQFF. DNA for the CDR3: TGCGCCAGCAGCGCCGGGGGAAATGAGCAGTTCTTC.

The gene calls are TRBV7-3 and TRBJ2-7; D possibly matches TRBD1 or TRBD2 (5 bases each). The CDR3 covers 14 residues. Trimming cost V 2 bases and J 2 bases, with 10 bases left between them. Per the germline V gene, CDR1 is SGHTA and CDR2 is FQGTGA. The CDR3: CASSLGGGPYEQYF. The CDR3 DNA reads TGTGCCAGCAGCTTAGGGGGTGGTCCCTACGAGCAGTACTTC.

This clone showed up just a few times. The rearrangement links TRBV10-2 to TRBJ2-7, with 11 nucleotides matching TRBD1. In germline, CDR1 is WSHSY, CDR2 SAAADI. V dropped 10 bases and J dropped 5; count of bases not matched to a gene: 10. This CDR3 is built from 14 residues. CDR3 sequence: CATSRGTGGDEQYF. The DNA of the CDR3 is TGCGCCACCTCACGGGGGACAGGGGGGGACGAGCAGTACTTC.

In the case of this clone: The sample holds other DNA sequences that translate to the same CDR3. This rearrangement joins TRBV19 to TRBJ1-5; a possible D gene is TRBD1 (6 bases). The germline V gene has CDR1 LNHDA and CDR2 SQIVND (reference sequence). The CDR3 consists of 13 residues. Trimming took 8 bases from V and 2 from J, leaving 10 bases between them. CDR3 bases: TGTGCCAGTGGGGGCTTAGGCAATCAGCCCCAGCATTTT. Its protein is CASGGLGNQPQHF. Full variable domain (outside the CDR3, taken from reference TRBV19 and TRBJ1-5): DGGITQSPKYLFRKEGQNVTLSCEQNLNHDAMYWYRQDPGQGLRLIYYSQIVNDFQKGDIAEGYSVSREKKESFPLTVTSAQKNPTAFYLCASGGLGNQPQHFGDGTRLSIL.

This clone was recorded at least ten times. This chain joins TRBV4-3 and TRBJ1-2; TRBD1 might be the D (6 bases). The V gene lost 0 bases and the J gene lost 6 bases, with 17 bases spanning the gap. CDR1 is LGHNA and CDR2 is YSLEER in the germline V gene. This CDR3 contains 16 residues. DNA for the CDR3: TGCGCCAGCAGCCAAGATCCTGGGGGCCGGAGGAATGGCTACACCTTC. Its translation is CASSQDPGGRRNGYTF.

The rearrangement joins TRBV5-1 to TRBJ1-5, with 12 bases that match TRBD1. In germline, CDR1 is SGHRS, CDR2 YFSETQ. V was clipped by 4 bases and J by 2 bases; unmatched bases: 4. This CDR3 has 16 residues. CDR3 in amino acids: CASSPGDRGRNQPQHF. The CDR3, as DNA: TGCGCCAGCAGCCCGGGGGACAGGGGGCGCAATCAGCCCCAGCATTTT.

The chain is built from TRBV19 and TRBJ2-1; the match to TRBD2 covers 8 bases. Per the germline V gene, CDR1 is LNHDA and CDR2 is SQIVND (reference sequence). V gave up 7 bases and J gave up 7 bases; unmatched junction bases: 6. The length of the CDR3 is 13 residues. CDR3 amino acids: CASTGGRLNEQFF. CDR3 bases: TGTGCCAGTACTGGCGGGAGGTTGAATGAGCAGTTCTTC.